Listed below are T cell receptor beta chains from one sample, sequenced in a study of naive and memory T cell subsets. TCRdb re-called the UMI-ligation and nested PCR reads with MiXCR, one entry per CDR3 protein. The sample comprises 99,000 or so distinct CDR3 sequences, more than 14% of which are singletons, and around 2.8% rests with the top ten. The sample consisted of naive CD8+ T cells from blood. The receptors here all came from a human donor in good health. The CDR3 runs from the conserved cysteine through the conserved F or W. D genes are given only for firm matches. Some rows have no size entry. The others give once, few or many, or a class for an expanded clone.

CDR3nt: TGCAGTCTCCAGGTGGATAGAGAAGCTTTCTTT
CDR3aa: CSLQVDREAFF
d_gene: -
v_gene: TRBV20-1
abundance: few
j_gene: TRBJ1-1

CDR3nt: TGCGCCAGCAGCTTATTGCAGGGGGCACAAGAGACCCAGTACTTC
CDR3aa: CASSLLQGAQETQYF
d_gene: TRBD1
v_gene: TRBV5-1
abundance: few
j_gene: TRBJ2-5

CDR3nt: TGCGCCAGCAGCCAAGAGACCCCCCCCCACTACGAGCAGTACTTC
CDR3aa: CASSQETPPHYEQYF
d_gene: -
v_gene: TRBV4-3
abundance: many
j_gene: TRBJ2-7

CDR3nt: TGTGCCAGCAGCCAAGGTACAGGGCTGAGGGATGGCTACACCTTC
CDR3aa: CASSQGTGLRDGYTF
d_gene: -
v_gene: TRBV4-2
abundance: -
j_gene: TRBJ1-2

CDR3nt: TGTGCCAGCAGCGTACGAGAAACAGATACGCAGTATTTT
CDR3aa: CASSVRETDTQYF
d_gene: -
v_gene: TRBV7-9
abundance: few
j_gene: TRBJ2-3

CDR3nt: TGTGCCAGCAGTTTAAGGGTCGGCACAGATACGCAGTATTTT
CDR3aa: CASSLRVGTDTQYF
d_gene: -
v_gene: TRBV27
abundance: -
j_gene: TRBJ2-3

CDR3nt: TGTGCCAGCAGCTCGTTATATGGGGCCAAAAACATTCAGTACTTC
CDR3aa: CASSSLYGAKNIQYF
d_gene: -
v_gene: TRBV11-2
abundance: -
j_gene: TRBJ2-4

CDR3nt: TGCAGCGTTGAAGATGCTGAGGGACGAGAGACCCAGTACTTC
CDR3aa: CSVEDAEGRETQYF
d_gene: -
v_gene: TRBV29-1
abundance: few
j_gene: TRBJ2-5

CDR3nt: TGTGCCAGCAGGGTGGAGAGCTCCTATAATTCACCCCTCCACTTT
CDR3aa: CASRVESSYNSPLHF
d_gene: -
v_gene: TRBV6-5
abundance: -
j_gene: TRBJ1-6

CDR3nt: TGTGCCACCCTGAGACAGGGAGGGCAGTACTTC
CDR3aa: CATLRQGGQYF
d_gene: -
v_gene: TRBV2
abundance: few
j_gene: TRBJ2-7

CDR3nt: TGTGCCAGCAGTCCCGAGTCTCCCGACCTTTACAATGAGCAGTTCTTC
CDR3aa: CASSPESPDLYNEQFF
d_gene: -
v_gene: TRBV27
abundance: -
j_gene: TRBJ2-1

CDR3nt: TGTGCCACCAGCAGAGATCAGGGGACAACAGATACGCAGTATTTT
CDR3aa: CATSRDQGTTDTQYF
d_gene: -
v_gene: TRBV15
abundance: few
j_gene: TRBJ2-3

CDR3nt: TGCAGTGCTAGAGATCTAGTGCTAGCGGAGATCTACGAGCAGTACTTC
CDR3aa: CSARDLVLAEIYEQYF
d_gene: TRBD2
v_gene: TRBV20-1
abundance: few
j_gene: TRBJ2-7

CDR3nt: TGCGCCAGCAGCTTGGCCGGGACAGGAGACTATGGCTACACCTTC
CDR3aa: CASSLAGTGDYGYTF
d_gene: TRBD1
v_gene: TRBV5-1
abundance: few
j_gene: TRBJ1-2

CDR3nt: TGTGCCAGCAGCTTAGGACAGGGCAGGGGCTACGAGCAGTACTTC
CDR3aa: CASSLGQGRGYEQYF
d_gene: TRBD1
v_gene: TRBV11-2
abundance: -
j_gene: TRBJ2-7

CDR3nt: TGTGCCTGGAGTTTAGACAGGGTGAACACTGAAGCTTTCTTT
CDR3aa: CAWSLDRVNTEAFF
d_gene: TRBD1
v_gene: TRBV30
abundance: few
j_gene: TRBJ1-1

CDR3nt: TGTGCCAGCAGTCCGGGTGGAGATACGCAGTATTTT
CDR3aa: CASSPGGDTQYF
d_gene: -
v_gene: TRBV12-3/TRBV12-4
abundance: few
j_gene: TRBJ2-3

CDR3nt: TGCGCCAGCAGCCCGCAACCAGGGAACTCTCGCGAGCAGTACTTC
CDR3aa: CASSPQPGNSREQYF
d_gene: -
v_gene: TRBV4-3
abundance: -
j_gene: TRBJ2-7

CDR3nt: TGTGCCAGCAGCCCAATCGGGACGGAGTACAATGAGCAGTTCTTC
CDR3aa: CASSPIGTEYNEQFF
d_gene: -
v_gene: TRBV7-3
abundance: few
j_gene: TRBJ2-1

CDR3nt: TGTGCCAGCAGCGGTGGAAGTCTGGACATTCAGTACTTC
CDR3aa: CASSGGSLDIQYF
d_gene: -
v_gene: TRBV12-3/TRBV12-4
abundance: -
j_gene: TRBJ2-4

CDR3nt: TGCAGCGTGAGGGGGGCGCCAGGGGTGAACACTGAAGCTTTCTTT
CDR3aa: CSVRGAPGVNTEAFF
d_gene: -
v_gene: TRBV29-1
abundance: many
j_gene: TRBJ1-1

CDR3nt: TGTGCCATCAGTGAGTCTCTTCCGGGACCCGAGAGGATAGGCTACACCTTC
CDR3aa: CAISESLPGPERIGYTF
d_gene: -
v_gene: TRBV10-3
abundance: -
j_gene: TRBJ1-2

CDR3nt: TGTGCCAGCAGCGAATTGACTAGCCAGCAAGGTGAGCAGTTCTTC
CDR3aa: CASSELTSQQGEQFF
d_gene: TRBD2
v_gene: TRBV25-1
abundance: -
j_gene: TRBJ2-1

CDR3nt: TGTGCCAGCAGCGACCGCGGGTCCGTCAATTCACCCCTCCACTTT
CDR3aa: CASSDRGSVNSPLHF
d_gene: -
v_gene: TRBV14
abundance: many
j_gene: TRBJ1-6

CDR3nt: TGTGCCAGCAGTTTAGCGACAGGGCCTGGAAACACCATATATTTT
CDR3aa: CASSLATGPGNTIYF
d_gene: TRBD1
v_gene: TRBV12-3/TRBV12-4
abundance: -
j_gene: TRBJ1-3

CDR3nt: TGTGCCAGCAGAACGTCCAGGGCAAACCATCTTGAAGCTTTCTTT
CDR3aa: CASRTSRANHLEAFF
d_gene: -
v_gene: TRBV7-9
abundance: -
j_gene: TRBJ1-1

CDR3nt: TGTGCCAGCAGCTTGCCTGGCACCGGGGAGCTGTTTTTT
CDR3aa: CASSLPGTGELFF
d_gene: -
v_gene: TRBV11-3
abundance: -
j_gene: TRBJ2-2

CDR3nt: TGTGCCATAAGAGAATCCCAGGGGGCGAACACTGAAGCTTTCTTT
CDR3aa: CAIRESQGANTEAFF
d_gene: TRBD1
v_gene: TRBV10-3
abundance: -
j_gene: TRBJ1-1

CDR3nt: TGTGCCAGCAGTTTAGGGTCCAACCCCGAAAACAATGAGCAGTTCTTC
CDR3aa: CASSLGSNPENNEQFF
d_gene: -
v_gene: TRBV7-9
abundance: few
j_gene: TRBJ2-1

CDR3nt: TGTGCCAGCCTACGAGGAGAGAGCTCCTACGAGCAGTACTTC
CDR3aa: CASLRGESSYEQYF
d_gene: -
v_gene: TRBV6-2/TRBV6-3
abundance: few
j_gene: TRBJ2-7

CDR3nt: TGTGCCAGCAGCCCAGGGACAGGGAGCTCCTACAATGAGCAGTTCTTC
CDR3aa: CASSPGTGSSYNEQFF
d_gene: TRBD1
v_gene: TRBV5-6
abundance: -
j_gene: TRBJ2-1

CDR3nt: TGTGCCATCAGTGCGGGGAACAGGCCCCCAAAAGAGACCCAGTACTTC
CDR3aa: CAISAGNRPPKETQYF
d_gene: -
v_gene: TRBV10-3
abundance: once
j_gene: TRBJ2-5

CDR3nt: TGTGCCAGCAGTTCCTACCCCAACGACAGGCCCAAAGCTTTCTTT
CDR3aa: CASSSYPNDRPKAFF
d_gene: -
v_gene: TRBV6-2/TRBV6-3
abundance: few
j_gene: TRBJ1-1

CDR3nt: TGCGCCAGCAGCCAAGACGGGGGGACGAACACCGGGGAGCTGTTTTTT
CDR3aa: CASSQDGGTNTGELFF
d_gene: TRBD2
v_gene: TRBV4-3
abundance: many
j_gene: TRBJ2-2

CDR3nt: TGCAGTGCGAGACTTGTCAATGAGCAGTTCTTC
CDR3aa: CSARLVNEQFF
d_gene: -
v_gene: TRBV20-1
abundance: -
j_gene: TRBJ2-1

CDR3nt: TGCGCCAGCAGCCCGCAGCGGGGTGGCGGAAACACCATATATTTT
CDR3aa: CASSPQRGGGNTIYF
d_gene: -
v_gene: TRBV4-3
abundance: -
j_gene: TRBJ1-3

CDR3nt: TGTGCCAGCAGTCCCGGACAGACAAGCACAGATACGCAGTATTTT
CDR3aa: CASSPGQTSTDTQYF
d_gene: -
v_gene: TRBV12-3/TRBV12-4
abundance: -
j_gene: TRBJ2-3

CDR3nt: TGCGCCACAAAAGGTGGACTAGCGGGGCGGGATACGCAGTATTTT
CDR3aa: CATKGGLAGRDTQYF
d_gene: TRBD2
v_gene: TRBV10-2
abundance: few
j_gene: TRBJ2-3

CDR3nt: TGCGCCAGCAGCCAAGATCCGTGGACAGGGCCCGTGACTAACTATGGCTACACCTTC
CDR3aa: CASSQDPWTGPVTNYGYTF
d_gene: TRBD1
v_gene: TRBV4-3
abundance: many
j_gene: TRBJ1-2

CDR3nt: TGCAGTGCTAGGCCGACAGGGCAGAACACTGAAGCTTTCTTT
CDR3aa: CSARPTGQNTEAFF
d_gene: TRBD1
v_gene: TRBV20-1
abundance: -
j_gene: TRBJ1-1

CDR3nt: TGTGCCAGCAGCTTGGGACAGATAGGGCAAGAGACCCAGTACTTC
CDR3aa: CASSLGQIGQETQYF
d_gene: -
v_gene: TRBV5-4
abundance: -
j_gene: TRBJ2-5

CDR3nt: TGCAGTGCTAGCATGGACTACGAGCAGTACTTC
CDR3aa: CSASMDYEQYF
d_gene: -
v_gene: TRBV20-1
abundance: -
j_gene: TRBJ2-7

CDR3nt: TGTGCCAGCAGCCTAGGACTAGCGGGGAACACAGATACGCAGTATTTT
CDR3aa: CASSLGLAGNTDTQYF
d_gene: TRBD2
v_gene: TRBV5-4
abundance: -
j_gene: TRBJ2-3

CDR3nt: TGCGCCTCCACCGGGAGCCCCTCTGGGGCCAACGTCCTGACTTTC
CDR3aa: CASTGSPSGANVLTF
d_gene: -
v_gene: TRBV4-3
abundance: many
j_gene: TRBJ2-6

CDR3nt: TGTGCCAGCAGTTTGAAGCCGAGCGGGGACACCATATATTTT
CDR3aa: CASSLKPSGDTIYF
d_gene: -
v_gene: TRBV12-3/TRBV12-4
abundance: -
j_gene: TRBJ1-3

CDR3nt: TGCAGTGCTCGGGACAGGAATACCTACAATGAGCAGTTCTTC
CDR3aa: CSARDRNTYNEQFF
d_gene: TRBD1
v_gene: TRBV20-1
abundance: few
j_gene: TRBJ2-1

CDR3nt: TGTGCCAGCTCCGACTCCCTCAATCAGCCCCAGCATTTT
CDR3aa: CASSDSLNQPQHF
d_gene: -
v_gene: TRBV6-2/TRBV6-3
abundance: many
j_gene: TRBJ1-5

CDR3nt: TGCAGCGTTTTGGACGGACCCTACGAGCAGTACTTC
CDR3aa: CSVLDGPYEQYF
d_gene: -
v_gene: TRBV29-1
abundance: -
j_gene: TRBJ2-7

CDR3nt: TGCGCCAGCAGCCATGGGCGTAGTGGTTTAACAGATACGCAGTATTTT
CDR3aa: CASSHGRSGLTDTQYF
d_gene: -
v_gene: TRBV4-3
abundance: many
j_gene: TRBJ2-3

CDR3nt: TGCAGTTTCGCGGGGGACACCGGGGAGCTGTTTTTT
CDR3aa: CSFAGDTGELFF
d_gene: TRBD2
v_gene: TRBV29-1
abundance: -
j_gene: TRBJ2-2

CDR3nt: TGTGCCTGGAGTGTCGGTTATGGCTACACCTTC
CDR3aa: CAWSVGYGYTF
d_gene: -
v_gene: TRBV30
abundance: many
j_gene: TRBJ1-2

CDR3nt: TGCAGTGCTAGGGGGCTAAGGTTCGGTTTGGATACGCAGTATTTT
CDR3aa: CSARGLRFGLDTQYF
d_gene: -
v_gene: TRBV20-1
abundance: -
j_gene: TRBJ2-3